This T cell receptor (beta chain) came from a study of blood T cell repertoires in COVID-19. CDR3 size: 16 residues. CDR1 SGDLS and CDR2 YYNGEE come from the germline V gene. Trimming took 0 bases from V and 2 from J, leaving 11 bases between them. The method was immunoSEQ multiplex PCR; TCRdb's version includes in-frame clones alone and lacks a portion of them. The table includes 150,000 to 200,000 clones, roughly 82% detected once. The chain employs TRBV9 and TRBJ2-2; D is possibly TRBD1 (5 bases). The sequence was obtained from a woman in her 30s with acute or convalescent COVID-19. Sequences were obtained from peripheral blood. CDR3 region: CASSVASQGNTGELFF. CDR3 coding DNA: TGTGCCAGCAGCGTAGCTAGTCAGGGCAACACCGGGGAGCTGTTTTTT.